Listed here are 17 T cell receptor beta chains from one sample, sequenced in a study of blood T cell repertoires in COVID-19. Here immunoSEQ multiplex PCR was the method, and the copy in TCRdb shows in-frame clones only, minus some. The sample holds 150,000 to 200,000 clones; about 86% are singletons and the top ten take roughly 8.7%. Material: peripheral blood. These receptor sequences come from a man in his forties or fifties with active or convalescent COVID-19.

The gene calls are TRBV6-5 and TRBJ1-2; tentative D call: TRBD1 (6 bases). The CDR3 runs to 13 residues. Germline V gene data show CDR1 as MNHEY and CDR2 as SVGAGI. V lost 6 bases to trimming and J lost 6 bases, with 14 bases between them. CDR3 in amino acids: CASRKDRSHGYTF. CDR3 DNA: TGTGCCAGCAGAAAGGACAGAAGCCATGGCTACACCTTC.

In this sample, this clone turned up a few times. The chain is built from TRBV12-3 or TRBV12-4 and TRBJ2-7, with a weak D call TRBD1 (5 bases). V lost 3 bases, J lost 7 bases, and 13 bases lay in between. The CDR3 runs to 13 residues. In DNA form, the CDR3 reads TGTGCCAGCAGTTTGGCAGGGTTTAAGGAGCAGTACTTC. It specifies CASSLAGFKEQYF.

The V and J genes are TRBV14 and TRBJ2-7, with D maybe TRBD2 (7 bases). CDR1 is SGHDN and CDR2 is FVKESK in the germline V gene. This CDR3 has 14 residues. V lost 0 bases and J lost 6, with 12 bases in between. CDR3 protein: CASSQERGRTEQYF. CDR3 coding DNA: TGTGCCAGCAGCCAAGAGCGGGGGCGAACCGAGCAGTACTTC.

The V and J genes are TRBV19 and TRBJ1-3, with TRBD1 as a possible D gene (6 bases). The CDR3 consists of 15 residues. V was pared by 9 bases and J by 2 bases, with 17 bases between. The germline gives CDR1 LNHDA, CDR2 SQIVND (reference sequence). CDR3 bases: TGTGCCAGCCGAGAGAGGGGGAGCACTGGAAACACCATATATTTT. Translated, it gives CASRERGSTGNTIYF.

This clone was seen many times. This chain links TRBV6-5 with TRBJ2-3; 7 bases line up with TRBD2. The germline CDR1 and CDR2 sequences are MNHEY and SVGAGI. CDR3 length: 14 amino acids. V lost 2 bases, J lost 2 bases, and 1 base stayed unmatched. This CDR3 is CASSYGGVTDTQYF. CDR3 DNA: TGTGCCAGCAGTTACGGGGGGGTCACAGATACGCAGTATTTT.

V gene TRBV4-3 combines with J gene TRBJ1-6; unclear D gene. The CDR3 sequence is 18 residues long. The germline V gene encodes CDR1 LGHNA and CDR2 YSLEER. V was shortened by 1 base and J by 10 bases, with 23 bases between the two germline ends. CDR3 DNA: TGCGCCAGCAGCCAAGGTCGGGGATCAGGAGTAGGAGGCTCACCCCTCCACTTT. Translation: CASSQGRGSGVGGSPLHF.

This sequence joins TRBV15 and TRBJ2-3; a possible D gene is TRBD2 (5 bases). The V end was cut by 5 bases, the J end by 2 bases, with 17 bases between. Germline loops: CDR1 LNHNV, CDR2 YYDKDF (reference sequence). The CDR3 is 16 amino acids. The CDR3 protein is CATSSSLVALTDTQYF. The CDR3 region has the DNA TGTGCCACCAGCTCTAGCTTAGTAGCGCTCACAGATACGCAGTATTTT. The full variable domain, its missing parts supplied by reference TRBV15 and TRBJ2-3, is DAMVIQNPRYQVTQFGKPVTLSCSQTLNHNVMYWYQQKSSQAPKLLFHYYDKDFNNEADTPDNFQSRRPNTSFCFLDIRSPGLGDTAMYLCATSSSLVALTDTQYFGPGTRLTVL.

V gene TRBV7-2 combines with J gene TRBJ1-2; D is unresolved. Germline loops: CDR1 SGHTA, CDR2 FQGNSA. The CDR3 contains 14 residues. The V end lost 1 base, the J end lost 6 bases, and 12 bases lay between the germline ends. CDR3 in amino acids: CASSLEGGSDGYTF. DNA for the CDR3: TGTGCCAGCAGCTTAGAGGGCGGGTCTGATGGCTACACCTTC.

This chain connects TRBV5-3 to TRBJ1-5; D is unresolved. TRBV5-3 is an ORF, with its function uncertain. Trimming shortened V by 2 bases and J by 1 base, and 10 bases separated the two germline ends. The CDR3 totals 15 residues. For the CDR3, the DNA is TGTGCCAGAAGCTTTGTGACACTGAGCAATCAGCCCCAGCATTTT. It encodes CARSFVTLSNQPQHF.

The chain recombines TRBV19 with TRBJ1-5, with D uncertain. The CDR3 runs to 13 residues. Germline assignment: CDR1 LNHDA and CDR2 SQIVND (reference sequence). The V gene lost 2 bases and the J gene lost 2 bases, with 4 bases spanning the gap. As DNA, the CDR3 is TGTGCCAGTAGTATAACAGGCAATCAGCCCCAGCATTTT. Its translation: CASSITGNQPQHF. The full variable domain, its missing parts supplied by reference TRBV19 and TRBJ1-5, is DGGITQSPKYLFRKEGQNVTLSCEQNLNHDAMYWYRQDPGQGLRLIYYSQIVNDFQKGDIAEGYSVSREKKESFPLTVTSAQKNPTAFYLCASSITGNQPQHFGDGTRLSIL.

The chain employs TRBV7-9 and TRBJ2-2; 9 bases agree with TRBD1. With V trimmed by 5 bases and J by 5 bases, 6 bases remained unmatched. The CDR3 is 15 amino acids. Germline V lookup: CDR1 SEHNR, CDR2 FQNEAQ (reference sequence). CDR3 sequence: CASSQQGARTGELFF. CDR3 DNA: TGTGCCAGCAGCCAACAGGGGGCGCGAACCGGGGAGCTGTTTTTT.

The chain combines TRBV4-1 with TRBJ2-2; 8 bases map to TRBD1. The CDR3 runs to 16 residues. Germline trimming cut 0 bases from V and 4 bases from J; bases unmatched to any gene: 4. Germline V gene sequence: CDR1 MGHRA, CDR2 YSYEKL. The CDR3 sequence: CASSQDLDRVTGELFF. CDR3 sequence (DNA): TGCGCCAGCAGCCAAGATTTGGACAGGGTCACCGGGGAGCTGTTTTTT.

This clone turned up a few times. The CDR3 nucleotides read TGTGCCAGCAGTCATGGGGGGGCGGACATTCAGTACTTC. It is translated as CASSHGGADIQYF. This chain links TRBV12-3 or TRBV12-4 with TRBJ2-4; a weak D match, TRBD2 (7 bases). The CDR3 has 13 residues. Trimming shortened V by 5 bases and J by 8 bases, and 13 bases separated the two germline ends.

V and J are TRBV6-2 or TRBV6-3 and TRBJ1-1; D is unclear. The CDR3 sequence is 14 residues long. Germline V CDR1 and CDR2: MNHEY, SVGEGT. V was shortened by 2 bases and J by 1 base, with 8 bases between the two germline ends. The CDR3 reads CASSYRVSNTEAFF. The CDR3 nucleotides are TGTGCCAGCAGTTACCGGGTATCGAACACTGAAGCTTTCTTT.

DNA of the CDR3: TGCGCCAGCAGCAAGGACAGGGAGGTCCCTGAAGCTTTCTTT. Its translation is CASSKDREVPEAFF. The gene calls are TRBV5-1 and TRBJ1-1; TRBD1 aligns across 8 bases. Looked up from germline, CDR1 is SGHRS and CDR2 is YFSETQ. CDR3 length equals 14 residues. With V trimmed by 4 bases and J by 6 bases, 8 bases remained unmatched.

In this sample, this clone turned up a few times. This chain connects TRBV7-9 to TRBJ1-3, with 9 positions matching TRBD1. The CDR3 has 15 residues. The ends lost 5 bases at V and 1 base at J; junction bases unmatched: 3. Germline-derived CDR1 and CDR2 are SEHNR and FQNEAQ (reference sequence). CDR3 sequence reads: CASSPQGASGNTIYF. CDR3 coding DNA: TGTGCCAGCAGCCCACAGGGGGCTTCTGGAAACACCATATATTTT.

The V gene is TRBV19, the J gene TRBJ2-1; TRBD1 agrees at 9 bases. This CDR3 has 14 amino acids. Germline assignment: CDR1 LNHDA and CDR2 SQIVND (reference sequence). The V segment lost 3 bases and the J segment 8 bases; nucleotides outside the gene matches: 5. CDR3 in amino acids: CASSITGTGYEQFF. For the CDR3, the DNA is TGTGCCAGTAGTATCACCGGGACAGGGTATGAGCAGTTCTTC.